This T cell receptor beta chain derives from a study of blood T cell repertoires in COVID-19. Profiling relied on immunoSEQ multiplex PCR, and the TCRdb table lists in-frame clones only, not all of them. The data show some 96,000 clones, roughly 85% seen once. Per the germline V gene, CDR1 is SGHRS and CDR2 is YFSETQ. The CDR3 loop spans 13 amino acids. The germline V and J ends were trimmed by 7 bases and 3 bases, with 13 bases remaining between them. Sequencing was performed on peripheral blood. The receptor's source is a man aged 65 to 79 with active or convalescent COVID-19. This chain connects TRBV5-1 to TRBJ1-1; tentatively, D is TRBD1 (6 bases). This chain's CDR3 is CASRGGIDTEAFF. The CDR3 nucleotides are TGCGCCAGCCGTGGGGGCATTGACACTGAAGCTTTCTTT.